These 9 T cell receptor beta chains share one sample of origin, sequenced in a study of blood T cell repertoires in COVID-19. This table comes from immunoSEQ multiplex PCR, and its TCRdb copy is limited to in-frame clones, with some not included. The sample includes about 240,000 clones, approximately 90% of them seen just once. Sequenced: peripheral blood. These receptors originate from a woman aged 35 to 49 who had recovered from COVID-19.

The chain is built from TRBV19 and TRBJ1-2; TRBD1 aligns across 11 bases. The CDR3 extends over 14 amino acids. Germline CDR1 reads LNHDA; CDR2 reads SQIVND (reference sequence). J was trimmed by 8 bases and V by 3 bases; bases with no gene match: 5. CDR3 nucleotide sequence: TGTGCCAGTAGTATTGGACAGGGGGCTTTCGGCTACACCTTC. This codes for CASSIGQGAFGYTF.

The rearrangement joins TRBV5-4 to TRBJ2-1; possibly TRBD2 for D (6 bases). Germline assignment: CDR1 SGHNT and CDR2 YYREEE (reference sequence). This CDR3 contains 14 residues. The germline V and J ends were trimmed by 4 bases and 5 bases, with 13 bases remaining between them. This chain's CDR3 is CASSPRERNNEQFF. The CDR3 region has the DNA TGTGCCAGCAGCCCCCGGGAGAGGAACAATGAGCAGTTCTTC.

This chain joins TRBV27 and TRBJ1-6; 7 nucleotides agree with TRBD1. Looked up from germline, CDR1 is MNHEY and CDR2 is SMNVEV (reference sequence). J was trimmed by 9 bases and V by 2 bases; bases with no gene match: 10. The CDR3 totals 16 residues. CDR3 amino acids: CASSLGGTAFSSPLHF. For the CDR3, the DNA is TGTGCCAGCAGTTTAGGTGGGACAGCCTTCTCTTCACCCCTCCACTTT.

The rearrangement uses TRBV5-4 and TRBJ1-1, with 9 bases aligning to TRBD1. Germline CDR1 and CDR2: SGHNT and YYREEE (reference sequence). J lost 0 bases, V lost 4 bases, and 4 bases had no gene match. The CDR3 has 15 residues. This CDR3 is CASSPGDRVNTEAFF. The CDR3 DNA reads TGTGCCAGCAGCCCCGGGGACAGGGTGAACACTGAAGCTTTCTTT.

V is TRBV28 and J is TRBJ1-2; 11 bases are shared with TRBD1. CDR1 is MDHEN and CDR2 is SYDVKM in the germline V gene. This CDR3 comprises 16 residues. V trimming: 2 bases; J trimming: 8 bases; junction bases outside the gene matches: 10. CDR3 nucleotide sequence: TGTGCCAGCAGTTTACTACCCGGACAGGGGGCGGCGGGCTACACCTTC. Protein: CASSLLPGQGAAGYTF.

The count of this clone is one. The rearrangement links TRBV7-2 to TRBJ1-5, with D possibly being TRBD1 (5 bases). This CDR3 has 16 residues. Trimming took 3 bases from V and 7 from J, leaving 19 bases between them. The germline V gene encodes CDR1 SGHTA and CDR2 FQGNSA. The CDR3 protein is CASSLVLGRGEQPQHF. The CDR3 DNA follows: TGTGCCAGCAGCTTGGTGTTGGGGAGGGGAGAACAGCCCCAGCATTTT.

The V gene is TRBV24-1, the J gene TRBJ2-3; 9 bases line up with TRBD2. The CDR3 contains 17 residues. Germline V gives CDR1 KGHDR, CDR2 SFDVKD. The V segment lost 1 base and the J segment 2 bases; nucleotides outside the gene matches: 6. The CDR3 loop is CATSDLGGGRATDTQYF. The CDR3 DNA follows: TGTGCCACCAGTGATTTAGGGGGCGGGAGGGCCACAGATACGCAGTATTTT.

This clone appeared once. This chain links TRBV20-1 with TRBJ2-3; a weak D match, TRBD2 (5 bases). The CDR3 contains 12 residues. Looked up from germline, CDR1 is DFQATT and CDR2 is SNEGSKA (reference sequence). With 3 bases removed from V and 5 bases from J, the gap between germline ends came to 9 bases. CDR3 amino acids: CSASRREDTQYF. The CDR3 DNA reads as TGCAGTGCTAGTCGCCGGGAAGATACGCAGTATTTT.

The chain has TRBV9 and TRBJ2-7; a possible D gene is TRBD2 (6 bases). Per the germline V gene, CDR1 is SGDLS and CDR2 is YYNGEE. CDR3 length equals 14 residues. V was cut by 4 bases and J by 1 base, with 12 bases left in between. CDR3 coding DNA: TGTGCCAGCAGCCCCCGCGGGAATTCCTACGAGCAGTACTTC. It is translated as CASSPRGNSYEQYF.